These T cell receptor beta chains were read from a single sample in a study of T cells after yellow fever vaccination. TCRdb recomputed calls from the 5' RACE reads with MiXCR, one row per CDR3 protein. The table has 55,000 to 70,000 distinct CDR3 sequences, under 8% seen once. The sequencing here drew on CD8+ T cells sorted from PBMCs, taken 45 days after the first yellow fever vaccination. Source of these receptors: a man younger than 30 who received the YFV17D yellow fever vaccine. The CDR3 runs from the conserved cysteine through the conserved F or W. Fields, in order: V gene, D gene, J gene, clone size, CDR3 DNA, CDR3 protein. The D gene is left open where the match is weak. Size is stated for part of the rows, as once, few or many counts, or as a class when the clone is expanded.

TRBV4-1	.	TRBJ2-7	few	TGCGCCAGCAGCCAAGTAGCCGGGGCCCTCGGGTACTTC	CASSQVAGALGYF
TRBV12-3/TRBV12-4	TRBD1	TRBJ2-2	few	TGTGCCAGCAGTTTACGACAGGGAGTCGGGGAGCTGTTTTTT	CASSLRQGVGELFF
TRBV12-3/TRBV12-4	TRBD2	TRBJ2-1	many	TGTGCCAGCAGGCTCTTAGCGGGGGGTTGGAATGAGCAGTTCTTC	CASRLLAGGWNEQFF
TRBV29-1	TRBD1	TRBJ2-5	many	TGCAGCGCTATTCCCTCCGGGACAGGCCAAGAGACCCAGTACTTC	CSAIPSGTGQETQYF
TRBV20-1	TRBD2	TRBJ2-3	many	TGCAGTGCTGGAGCGGGGGAGCTCACAGATACGCAGTATTTT	CSAGAGELTDTQYF
TRBV10-3	.	TRBJ1-1	many	TGTGCCATCTTTGGGGGTGGCACTGAAGCTTTCTTT	CAIFGGGTEAFF
TRBV5-1	TRBD1	TRBJ2-5	few	TGCGCCAGCAGCGATACAGGGGCTTTTCAAGAGACCCAGTACTTC	CASSDTGAFQETQYF
TRBV6-1	.	TRBJ2-7	many	TGTGCCAGCAGTGAACAGGGCAACTGGAACGAGCAGTACTTC	CASSEQGNWNEQYF
TRBV7-3	.	TRBJ2-3	many	TGTGCCAGCAGCTTACTCGGCTCCTCGGGAGATACGCAGTATTTT	CASSLLGSSGDTQYF
TRBV6-2/TRBV6-3	.	TRBJ1-5	many	TGTGCCAGCAGTCTTCCGGGGGGGCCCCAGCATTTT	CASSLPGGPQHF
TRBV28	.	TRBJ1-3	many	TGTGCCAGCAGTGCGGTAGGGGGAAACACCATATATTTT	CASSAVGGNTIYF
TRBV5-1	TRBD1	TRBJ1-1	many	TGCGCCAGCAGCCAGGACAGGGACTACACTGAAGCTTTCTTT	CASSQDRDYTEAFF
TRBV5-1	.	TRBJ2-7	many	TGCGCCAGCAGCTTTGGCAGCCACTACGAGCAGTACTTC	CASSFGSHYEQYF
TRBV7-9	TRBD1	TRBJ2-1	many	TGTGCCAGCAGCTTAGCCGGGACAGGGGGATCGAATGAGCAGTTCTTC	CASSLAGTGGSNEQFF
TRBV28	.	TRBJ2-1	many	TGTGCCAGCAGTTTCCCCCCGGGAAGTAATACCTACAATGAGCAGTTCTTC	CASSFPPGSNTYNEQFF
TRBV4-1	.	TRBJ2-5	many	TGCGCCAGCAGCCAAGTCTCGCGATCCGATAGCCAAGAGACCCAGTACTTC	CASSQVSRSDSQETQYF
TRBV20-1	.	TRBJ2-1	many	TGCAGTGGGCACGGGGCCGAGAATGAGCAGTTCTTC	CSGHGAENEQFF
TRBV9	.	TRBJ2-3	many	TGTGCCAGCAGCGCCCGTCTAGGGCCCACAGATACGCAGTATTTT	CASSARLGPTDTQYF
TRBV7-6	.	TRBJ2-3	many	TGTGCCAGCAGCTTAATTGACTTCACAGATACGCAGTATTTT	CASSLIDFTDTQYF
TRBV5-1	TRBD1	TRBJ1-1	many	TGCGCCAGCAGCTTGAGAGGGGGCGCGGGTGGCACTGAAGCTTTCTTT	CASSLRGGAGGTEAFF
TRBV19	.	TRBJ1-2	few	TGTGCCAGTAAGGCGGATGGCTACACCTTC	CASKADGYTF
TRBV15	TRBD1	TRBJ2-1	many	TGTGCCACCAGCAGCCAGGGGGCCTATGAGCAGTTCTTC	CATSSQGAYEQFF
TRBV15	TRBD1	TRBJ2-1	many	TGTGCCACCAGCAGAGCCCGGACAGGGGCCTACAATGAGCAGTTCTTC	CATSRARTGAYNEQFF
TRBV7-9	.	TRBJ1-5	few	TGTGCCAGCAGCTCCCCGACGGAACCTAATCAGCCCCAGCATTTT	CASSSPTEPNQPQHF
TRBV12-3/TRBV12-4	.	TRBJ2-1	many	TGTGCCAGCAGTTCGGCGGGGTACAATGAGCAGTTCTTC	CASSSAGYNEQFF
TRBV4-3	.	TRBJ1-2	few	TGCGCCAGCAGCCAAGACGGCAGCTACTATGGCTACACCTTC	CASSQDGSYYGYTF
TRBV27	TRBD2	TRBJ2-7	.	TGTGCCAGCAGTTTTGCGGGGGACCCAACCTACGAGCAGTACTTC	CASSFAGDPTYEQYF
TRBV27	.	TRBJ2-3	many	TGTGCCAGCAGCTTCGGCGCAGATACGCAGTATTTT	CASSFGADTQYF
TRBV7-8	.	TRBJ2-5	many	TGTGCCAGCAGCTTAGAGGGATTGGAGACCCAGTACTTC	CASSLEGLETQYF
TRBV12-3/TRBV12-4	TRBD1	TRBJ2-6	few	TGTGCCAGCAGTTTAGTCGTCGGGACAGGGCCCCGTTATGGGGCCAACGTCCTGACTTTC	CASSLVVGTGPRYGANVLTF
TRBV19	.	TRBJ2-1	few	TGTGCCAGTAAAGTTTCGGGAAGCTCCTACAATGAGCAGTTCTTC	CASKVSGSSYNEQFF
TRBV29-1	.	TRBJ2-2	few	TGCAGCGTTGTGATGGGGGCCCGGAACACCGGGGAGCTGTTTTTT	CSVVMGARNTGELFF
TRBV15	TRBD2	TRBJ2-1	few	TGTGCCACCAGCGCGAGACTAGCGGGGGGCTCCTACAATGAGCAGTTCTTC	CATSARLAGGSYNEQFF
TRBV3-1	.	TRBJ1-1	many	TGTGCCAGCAGCCCCGAAGGGTATGAAGCTTTCTTT	CASSPEGYEAFF
TRBV6-2/TRBV6-3	.	TRBJ2-1	many	TGTGCCAGCAGTTACCGGATGGATAAGTCCTACAATGAGCAGTTCTTC	CASSYRMDKSYNEQFF
TRBV4-2	.	TRBJ2-1	many	TGTGCCAGCAGCCAAGATCTCGAGCACAATGAGCAGTTCTTC	CASSQDLEHNEQFF
TRBV12-3/TRBV12-4	.	TRBJ2-2	few	TGTGCCAGCAGTTTGACTCACGGGGAGCTGTTTTTT	CASSLTHGELFF
TRBV10-3	.	TRBJ2-3	many	TGTGCCATCAGTGAAGTCCAAAACACAGATACGCAGTATTTT	CAISEVQNTDTQYF
TRBV18	.	TRBJ1-4	many	TGTGCCAGCTCACCCTCGGTGGGGGGCGTCGCAACTAATGAAAAACTGTTTTTT	CASSPSVGGVATNEKLFF
TRBV5-5	TRBD1	TRBJ1-2	many	TGTGCCAGCAGCCCTGGGACAGGGCCCTATGGCTACACCTTC	CASSPGTGPYGYTF
TRBV5-4	TRBD2	TRBJ2-1	.	TGTGCCAGCAGCTTTAGCGGGGGAAGAAGGGATGAGCAGTTCTTC	CASSFSGGRRDEQFF